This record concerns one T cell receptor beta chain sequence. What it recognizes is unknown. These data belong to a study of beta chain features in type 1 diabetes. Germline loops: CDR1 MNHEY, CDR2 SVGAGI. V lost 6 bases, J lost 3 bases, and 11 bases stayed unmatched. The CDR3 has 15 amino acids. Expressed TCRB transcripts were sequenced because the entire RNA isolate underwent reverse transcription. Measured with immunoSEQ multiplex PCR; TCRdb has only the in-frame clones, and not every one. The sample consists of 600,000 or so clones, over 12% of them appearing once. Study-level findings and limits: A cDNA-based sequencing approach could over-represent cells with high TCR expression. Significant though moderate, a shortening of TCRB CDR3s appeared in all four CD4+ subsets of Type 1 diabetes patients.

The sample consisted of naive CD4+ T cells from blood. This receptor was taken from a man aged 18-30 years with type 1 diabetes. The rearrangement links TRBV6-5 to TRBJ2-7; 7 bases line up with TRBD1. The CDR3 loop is CASSLSGQGDYEQYF. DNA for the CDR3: TGTGCCAGCAGCCTCTCCGGGCAGGGGGACTACGAGCAGTACTTC.